The clone carrying this TCR beta chain was found a few times. The study drew donors from healthy Caucasian individuals in Russia aged roughly 6 to 100. Germline V gives CDR1 DFQATT, CDR2 SNEGSKA (reference sequence). The V and J ends lost 5 bases and 3 bases, in that order; junction bases with no gene match: 5. CDR3 length equals 13 residues. For the second PCR, which ran for 7 to 11 cycles, a sample-barcoded 5' primer and a J-beta primer mix were used. Each TCR beta cDNA got a 12-nucleotide random molecular identifier. TCRdb re-called the 5' RACE reads through MiXCR, storing one row per CDR3 protein. The sample records around 750,000 distinct CDR3 sequences, approximately 55% being singletons. This sample is drawn from a study of blood T cells in healthy people across ages.

The TCR sequence derives from an elderly man in good health. This rearrangement joins TRBV20-1 to TRBJ2-7; the match to TRBD1 covers 9 bases. The sequenced material came from blood. The CDR3: CSAFGQGSYEQYF. The DNA of the CDR3 is TGCAGTGCTTTCGGACAGGGGAGCTACGAGCAGTACTTC.